Listed below are T cell receptor beta chains from one sample, sequenced in a study of a mutant IDH1 vaccine in newly diagnosed glioma. The assay was immunoSEQ multiplex PCR, and TCRdb's table has in-frame clones only and misses some. This sample carries about 120,000 clones, roughly 77% of them seen once, and the ten largest clones take about 5.5%. For these TCRs, the target antigens are not known. The sequencing used PBMCs, collected from a glioma patient whose treatment included an IDH1 peptide vaccine. The receptor source for this set is a man in his forties with glioma. The CDR3 runs from the conserved cysteine through the conserved F or W. Fields, in order: CDR3 protein, V gene, J gene.

cdr3_aa: CASNFAGGSQPQHF; v_call: TRBV19; j_call: TRBJ1-5
cdr3_aa: CASSRGLDTQYF; v_call: TRBV2; j_call: TRBJ2-3
cdr3_aa: CASSLEQTSNEQFF; v_call: TRBV5-1; j_call: TRBJ2-1
cdr3_aa: CASSLAGYNSPLHF; v_call: TRBV7-2; j_call: TRBJ1-6
cdr3_aa: CASSHLTGILSGANVLTF; v_call: TRBV7-9; j_call: TRBJ2-6
cdr3_aa: CASSPFRVTGNTIYF; v_call: TRBV7-8; j_call: TRBJ1-3
cdr3_aa: CASSAGSTDTQYF; v_call: TRBV5-6; j_call: TRBJ2-3
cdr3_aa: CASRPFWGTDTQYF; v_call: TRBV7-8; j_call: TRBJ2-3
cdr3_aa: CASSSGYGYTF; v_call: TRBV10-1; j_call: TRBJ1-2
cdr3_aa: CASSLAEGYEQYF; v_call: TRBV28; j_call: TRBJ2-7
cdr3_aa: CASSLDGVNTEAFF; v_call: TRBV5-1; j_call: TRBJ1-1
cdr3_aa: CASNPYTGTGNTGELFF; v_call: TRBV19; j_call: TRBJ2-2
cdr3_aa: CASRPLEGRFGYTF; v_call: TRBV6-5; j_call: TRBJ1-2
cdr3_aa: CAISGTTGELFF; v_call: TRBV10-3; j_call: TRBJ2-2
cdr3_aa: CASSLVGTEQFF; v_call: TRBV11-3; j_call: TRBJ2-1
cdr3_aa: CASSQDRGSKTQYF; v_call: TRBV18; j_call: TRBJ2-5
cdr3_aa: CASSVLDYGYTF; v_call: TRBV18; j_call: TRBJ1-2